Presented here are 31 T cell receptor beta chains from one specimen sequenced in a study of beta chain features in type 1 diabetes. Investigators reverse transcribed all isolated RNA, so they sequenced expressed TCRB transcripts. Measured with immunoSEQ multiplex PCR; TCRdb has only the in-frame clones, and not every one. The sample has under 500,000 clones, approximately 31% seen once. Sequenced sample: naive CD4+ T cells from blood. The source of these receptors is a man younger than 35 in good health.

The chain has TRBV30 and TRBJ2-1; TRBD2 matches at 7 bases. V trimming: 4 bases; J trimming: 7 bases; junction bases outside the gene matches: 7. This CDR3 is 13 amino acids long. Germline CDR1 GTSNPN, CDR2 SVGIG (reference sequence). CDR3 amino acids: CAWTSGNSNEQFF. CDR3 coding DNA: TGTGCCTGGACTAGCGGAAACTCTAATGAGCAGTTCTTC.

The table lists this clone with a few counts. CDR3 region: CASRRWSGTEAFF. CDR3 in DNA: TGTGCCAGCAGACGATGGTCGGGCACTGAAGCTTTCTTT. The V and J genes are TRBV27 and TRBJ1-1, with unresolved D. The CDR3 has 13 residues. Trimming cost V 6 bases and J 4 bases, with 12 bases left between them. Germline loops: CDR1 MNHEY, CDR2 SMNVEV (reference sequence).

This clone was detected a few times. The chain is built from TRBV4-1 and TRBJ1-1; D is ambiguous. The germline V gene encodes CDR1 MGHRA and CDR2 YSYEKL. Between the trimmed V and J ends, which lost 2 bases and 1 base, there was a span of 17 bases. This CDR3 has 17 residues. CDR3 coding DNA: TGCGCCAGCAGCCAACCTCGGAGGGTATACGCGAACACTGAAGCTTTCTTT. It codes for CASSQPRRVYANTEAFF.

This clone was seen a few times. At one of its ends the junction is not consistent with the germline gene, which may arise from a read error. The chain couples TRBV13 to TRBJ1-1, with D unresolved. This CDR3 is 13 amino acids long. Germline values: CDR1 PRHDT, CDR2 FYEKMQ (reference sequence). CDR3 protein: CACSLRGVAEAFF. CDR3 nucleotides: TGTGCCTGCAGCTTACGGGGAGTCGCTGAAGCTTTCTTT.

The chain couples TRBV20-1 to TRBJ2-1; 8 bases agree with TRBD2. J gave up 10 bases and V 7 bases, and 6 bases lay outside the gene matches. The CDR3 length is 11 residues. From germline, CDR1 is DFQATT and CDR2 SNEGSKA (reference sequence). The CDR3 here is CSGTSGREQFF. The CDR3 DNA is TGCAGTGGAACTAGCGGTCGGGAGCAGTTCTTC.

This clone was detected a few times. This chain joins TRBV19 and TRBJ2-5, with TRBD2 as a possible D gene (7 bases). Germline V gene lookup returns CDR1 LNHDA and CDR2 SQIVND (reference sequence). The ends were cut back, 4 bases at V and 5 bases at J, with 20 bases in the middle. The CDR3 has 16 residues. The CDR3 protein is CASSRIVAGEGETQYF. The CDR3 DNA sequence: TGTGCCAGTAGTAGAATTGTGGCAGGGGAGGGGGAGACCCAGTACTTC.

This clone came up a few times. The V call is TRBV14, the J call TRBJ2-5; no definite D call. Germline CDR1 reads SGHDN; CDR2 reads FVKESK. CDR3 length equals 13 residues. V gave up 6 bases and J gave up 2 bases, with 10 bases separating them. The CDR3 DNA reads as TGTGCCAGCAGTCGTAGCATTCAAGAGACCCAGTACTTC. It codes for CASSRSIQETQYF.

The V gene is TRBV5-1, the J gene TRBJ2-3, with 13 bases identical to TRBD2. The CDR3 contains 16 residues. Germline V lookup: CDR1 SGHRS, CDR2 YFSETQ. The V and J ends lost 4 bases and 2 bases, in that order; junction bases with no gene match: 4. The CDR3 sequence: CASSPGTSGVTDTQYF. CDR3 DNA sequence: TGCGCCAGCAGCCCAGGGACTAGCGGGGTCACAGATACGCAGTATTTT.

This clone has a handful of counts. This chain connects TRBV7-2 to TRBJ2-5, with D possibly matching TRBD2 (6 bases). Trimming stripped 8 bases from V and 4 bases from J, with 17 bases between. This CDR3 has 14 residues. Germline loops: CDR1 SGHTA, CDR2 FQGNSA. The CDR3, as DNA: TGTGCCAGCGAGCGGGTGGGAGTCCGAGAGACCCAGTACTTC. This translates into CASERVGVRETQYF.

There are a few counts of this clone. CDR3 sequence (DNA): TGTGCCAGCAGCTTAGATGGGGGAATCTCCTACGAGCAGTACTTC. Protein product: CASSLDGGISYEQYF. The chain has TRBV7-9 and TRBJ2-7; either TRBD1 or TRBD2 may supply D (5 bases each). CDR3 length: 15 amino acids. Between the trimmed V and J ends, which lost 1 base and 0 bases, there was a span of 10 bases. Germline lookup yields CDR1 SEHNR and CDR2 FQNEAQ (reference sequence).

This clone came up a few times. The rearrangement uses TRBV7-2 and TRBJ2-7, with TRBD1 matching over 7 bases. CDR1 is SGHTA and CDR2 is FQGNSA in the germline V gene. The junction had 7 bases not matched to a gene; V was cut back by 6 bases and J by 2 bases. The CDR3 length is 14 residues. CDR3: CASRPRQGPYEQYF. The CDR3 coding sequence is TGTGCCAGCAGGCCCCGACAGGGACCCTACGAGCAGTACTTC. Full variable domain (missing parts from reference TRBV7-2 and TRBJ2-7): GAGVSQSPSNKVTEKGKDVELRCDPISGHTALYWYRQSLGQGLEFLIYFQGNSAPDKSGLPSDRFSAERTGGSVSTLTIQRTQQEDSAVYLCASRPRQGPYEQYFGPGTRLTVT.

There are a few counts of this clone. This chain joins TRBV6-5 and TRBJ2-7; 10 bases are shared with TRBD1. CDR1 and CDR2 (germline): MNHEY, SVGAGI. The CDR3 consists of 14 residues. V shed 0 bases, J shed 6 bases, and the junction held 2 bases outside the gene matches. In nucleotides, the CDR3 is TGTGCCAGCAGTTACTCCCGGGACAGGGGCGAGCAGTACTTC. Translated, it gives CASSYSRDRGEQYF.

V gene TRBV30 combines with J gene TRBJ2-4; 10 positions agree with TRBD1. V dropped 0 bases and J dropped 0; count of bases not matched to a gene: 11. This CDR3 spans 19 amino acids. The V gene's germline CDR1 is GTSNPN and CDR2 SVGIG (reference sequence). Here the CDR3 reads CAWSVQRQGALIAKNIQYF. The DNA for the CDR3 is TGTGCCTGGAGTGTACAGAGACAGGGGGCCCTAATAGCCAAAAACATTCAGTACTTC.

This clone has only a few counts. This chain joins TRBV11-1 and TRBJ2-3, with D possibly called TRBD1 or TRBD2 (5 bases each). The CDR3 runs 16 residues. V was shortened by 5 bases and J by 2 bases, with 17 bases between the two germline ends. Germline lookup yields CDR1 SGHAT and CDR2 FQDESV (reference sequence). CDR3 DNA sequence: TGTGCCAGCAGCAGCCGGGACCGAAGTTACACAGATACGCAGTATTTT. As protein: CASSSRDRSYTDTQYF.

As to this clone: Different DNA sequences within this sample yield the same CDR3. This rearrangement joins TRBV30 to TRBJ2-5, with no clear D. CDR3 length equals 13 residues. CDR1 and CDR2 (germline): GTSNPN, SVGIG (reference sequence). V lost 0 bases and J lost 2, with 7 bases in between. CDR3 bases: TGTGCCTGGAGTGTACACAGTCAAGAGACCCAGTACTTC. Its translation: CAWSVHSQETQYF.

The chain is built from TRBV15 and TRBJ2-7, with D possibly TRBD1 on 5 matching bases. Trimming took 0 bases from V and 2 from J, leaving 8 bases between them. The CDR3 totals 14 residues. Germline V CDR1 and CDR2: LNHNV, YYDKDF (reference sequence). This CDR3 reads CATSREKGTYEQYF. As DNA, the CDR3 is TGTGCCACCAGCAGAGAGAAGGGGACCTACGAGCAGTACTTC.

CDR3 in amino acids: CSVGGQNTEAFF. In nucleotides, the CDR3 is TGCAGCGTTGGAGGACAGAACACTGAAGCTTTCTTT. The V call is TRBV29-1, the J call TRBJ1-1; D possibly corresponds to TRBD1 (5 bases). The CDR3 covers 12 residues. The V end lost 4 bases, the J end lost 1 base, and 7 bases lay between the germline ends. Germline V lookup: CDR1 SQVTM, CDR2 ANQGSEA.

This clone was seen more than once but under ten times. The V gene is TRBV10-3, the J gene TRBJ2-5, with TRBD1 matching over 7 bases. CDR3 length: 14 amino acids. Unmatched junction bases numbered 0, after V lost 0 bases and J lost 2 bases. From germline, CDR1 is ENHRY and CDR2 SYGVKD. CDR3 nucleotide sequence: TGTGCCATCAGTGAGTCGACAGGGCAAGAGACCCAGTACTTC. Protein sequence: CAISESTGQETQYF.

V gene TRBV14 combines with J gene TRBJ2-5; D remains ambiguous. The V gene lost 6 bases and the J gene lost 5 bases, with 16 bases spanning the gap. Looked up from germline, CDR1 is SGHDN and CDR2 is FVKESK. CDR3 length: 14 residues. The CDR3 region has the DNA TGTGCCAGCAGTTGGACGGCCGGTTCGGAGACCCAGTACTTC. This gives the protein CASSWTAGSETQYF.

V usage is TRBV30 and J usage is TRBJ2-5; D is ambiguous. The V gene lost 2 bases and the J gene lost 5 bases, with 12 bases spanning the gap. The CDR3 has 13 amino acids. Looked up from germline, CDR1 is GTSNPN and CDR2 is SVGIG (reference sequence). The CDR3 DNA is TGTGCCTGGAGTAGAAACCATGGGGAGACCCAGTACTTC. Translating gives CAWSRNHGETQYF. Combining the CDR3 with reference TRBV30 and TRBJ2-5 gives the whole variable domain SQTIHQWPATLVQPVGSPLSLECTVEGTSNPNLYWYRQAAGRGLQLLFYSVGIGQISSEVPQNLSASRPQDRQFILSSKKLLLSDSGFYLCAWSRNHGETQYFGPGTRLLVL.

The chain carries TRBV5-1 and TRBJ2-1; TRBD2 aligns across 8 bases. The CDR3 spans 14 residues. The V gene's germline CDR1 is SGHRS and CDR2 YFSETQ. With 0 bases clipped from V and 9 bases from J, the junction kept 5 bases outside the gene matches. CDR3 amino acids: CASSLAFAGGEQFF. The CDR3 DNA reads TGCGCCAGCAGCTTGGCCTTCGCGGGAGGTGAGCAGTTCTTC.

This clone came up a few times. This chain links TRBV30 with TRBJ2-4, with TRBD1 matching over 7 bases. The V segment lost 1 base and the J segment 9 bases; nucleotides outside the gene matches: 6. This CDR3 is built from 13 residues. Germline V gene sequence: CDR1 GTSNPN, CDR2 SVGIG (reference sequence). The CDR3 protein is CAWSGRQGAIQYF. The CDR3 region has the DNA TGTGCCTGGAGTGGAAGACAGGGAGCCATTCAGTACTTC.

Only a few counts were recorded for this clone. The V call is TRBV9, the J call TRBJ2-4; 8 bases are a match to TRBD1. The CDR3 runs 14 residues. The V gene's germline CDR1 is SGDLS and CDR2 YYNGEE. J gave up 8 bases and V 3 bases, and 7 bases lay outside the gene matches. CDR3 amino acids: CASSAGQGRDIQYF. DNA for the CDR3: TGTGCCAGCAGCGCCGGACAGGGAAGAGACATTCAGTACTTC.

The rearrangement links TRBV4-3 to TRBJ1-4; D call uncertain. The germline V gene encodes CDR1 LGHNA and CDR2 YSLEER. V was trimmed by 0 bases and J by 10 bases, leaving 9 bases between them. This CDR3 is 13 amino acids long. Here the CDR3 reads CASSQEIRLKLFF. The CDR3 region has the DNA TGCGCCAGCAGCCAAGAGATACGCCTAAAACTGTTTTTT.

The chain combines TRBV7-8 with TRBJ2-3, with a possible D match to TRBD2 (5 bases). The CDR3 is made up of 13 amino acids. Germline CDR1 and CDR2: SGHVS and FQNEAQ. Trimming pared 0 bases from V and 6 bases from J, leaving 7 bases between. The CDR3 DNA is TGTGCCAGCAGCTTAGCCGGGGTGGATACGCAGTATTTT. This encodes CASSLAGVDTQYF.

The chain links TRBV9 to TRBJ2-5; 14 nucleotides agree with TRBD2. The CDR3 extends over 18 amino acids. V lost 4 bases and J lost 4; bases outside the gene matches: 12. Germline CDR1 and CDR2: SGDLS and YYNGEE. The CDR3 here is CASSQPGLAGVGAETQYF. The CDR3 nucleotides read TGTGCCAGCAGCCAGCCGGGACTAGCGGGAGTGGGAGCAGAGACCCAGTACTTC.

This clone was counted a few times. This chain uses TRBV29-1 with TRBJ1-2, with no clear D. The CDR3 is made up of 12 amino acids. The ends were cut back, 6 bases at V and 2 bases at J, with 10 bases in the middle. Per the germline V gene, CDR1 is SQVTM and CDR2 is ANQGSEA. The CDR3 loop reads CSVMPGNYGYTF. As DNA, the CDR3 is TGCAGCGTGATGCCTGGAAACTATGGCTACACCTTC.

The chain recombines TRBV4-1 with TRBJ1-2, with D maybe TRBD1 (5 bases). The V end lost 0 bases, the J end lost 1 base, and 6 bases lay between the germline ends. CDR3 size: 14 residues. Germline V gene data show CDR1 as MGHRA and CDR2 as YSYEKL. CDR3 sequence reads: CASSQETVNYGYTF. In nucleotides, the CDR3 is TGCGCCAGCAGCCAAGAGACAGTTAACTATGGCTACACCTTC.

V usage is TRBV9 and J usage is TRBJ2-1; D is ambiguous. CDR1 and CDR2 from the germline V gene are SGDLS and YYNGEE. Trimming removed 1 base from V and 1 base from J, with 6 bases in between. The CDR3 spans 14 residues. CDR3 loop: CASSVLPSYNEQFF. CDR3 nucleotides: TGTGCCAGCAGCGTATTGCCATCCTACAATGAGCAGTTCTTC.

Written as DNA, the CDR3 is TGCGCCAGCAGTCAAACCGGGACATCTCCCACAGATACGCAGTATTTT. This translates into CASSQTGTSPTDTQYF. The V and J genes are TRBV23-1 and TRBJ2-3; a possible D gene is TRBD1 (6 bases). TRBV23-1 is filed as an ORF, its function uncertain. The CDR3 extends over 16 amino acids. Trimming cost V 2 bases and J 2 bases, with 14 bases left between them.

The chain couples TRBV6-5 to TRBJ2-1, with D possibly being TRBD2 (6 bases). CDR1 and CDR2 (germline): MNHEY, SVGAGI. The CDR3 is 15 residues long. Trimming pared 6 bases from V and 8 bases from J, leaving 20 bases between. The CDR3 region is CASSRSSGYEHEQFF. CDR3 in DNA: TGTGCCAGCAGCCGGAGTAGCGGCTATGAGCATGAGCAGTTCTTC.